The present entry profiles one T cell receptor beta chain with its context. The antigen is not known. This sample was taken from a study of radiation and T cells in renal cell carcinoma. Study-level background: Nephrectomy followed 15 Gy stereotactic body radiation by 4 weeks.

Time point indicated: blood 2 weeks post-SBRT. Treatment here: 15 Gy SBRT to primary tumor, nephrectomy 4 weeks later. Serial blood draws occurred at baseline and 2 and 4 weeks post-SBRT. Assay: immunoSEQ multiplex PCR; the TCRdb copy retains only in-frame clones and omits some. The table includes around 80,000 clones, 82% detected once. This CDR3 has 14 amino acids. Germline V CDR1 and CDR2: SQVTM, ANQGSEA. V was clipped by 4 bases and J by 3 bases, with 15 bases between them. Study-level findings and limits: From baseline, blood top tumor clonotypes peaked at 2 weeks post-radiation.

The chain carries TRBV29-1 and TRBJ1-1; the D gene is possibly TRBD1 (5 bases). This clonotype was sampled from a man in his 60s with renal cell carcinoma. Sequenced here: blood, sampled from a patient whose treatment included radiotherapy and nephrectomy. CDR3 sequence: CSVVIGGGHTEAFF. Here the CDR3 DNA reads TGCAGCGTTGTTATTGGGGGAGGACACACTGAAGCTTTCTTT.